The 25 T cell receptor beta chains given below trace back to one sample, sequenced in a study of blood T cell repertoires in COVID-19. Produced via immunoSEQ multiplex PCR; TCRdb's table is partial and in-frame only. The table has 71,000 or so clones, 82% seen once; the top ten hold over 8.5%. Sequenced input: peripheral blood. Source of these receptors: a man over 45 with acute or convalescent COVID-19.

The chain is built from TRBV27 and TRBJ1-4; 9 bases fit TRBD1. The V segment lost 5 bases and the J segment 3 bases; nucleotides outside the gene matches: 7. The CDR3 loop spans 16 amino acids. Germline values: CDR1 MNHEY, CDR2 SMNVEV (reference sequence). CDR3 amino acids: CASSLDRGMANEKLFF. The CDR3 DNA reads TGTGCCAGCAGTCTGGACAGGGGAATGGCTAATGAAAAACTGTTTTTT.

The rearrangement joins TRBV19 to TRBJ2-2, with 7 bases matching TRBD1. The germline CDR1 and CDR2 sequences are LNHDA and SQIVND (reference sequence). V shed 3 bases, J shed 0 bases, and the junction held 1 base outside the gene matches. CDR3 length equals 15 residues. CDR3 residues: CASSIDRANTGELFF. The CDR3 DNA reads as TGTGCCAGTAGTATTGACAGGGCGAACACCGGGGAGCTGTTTTTT. Based on the CDR3 plus reference TRBV19 and TRBJ2-2, the full variable domain is DGGITQSPKYLFRKEGQNVTLSCEQNLNHDAMYWYRQDPGQGLRLIYYSQIVNDFQKGDIAEGYSVSREKKESFPLTVTSAQKNPTAFYLCASSIDRANTGELFFGEGSRLTVL.

The gene calls are TRBV6-5 and TRBJ1-4; 10 bases map to TRBD1. Per the germline V gene, CDR1 is MNHEY and CDR2 is SVGAGI. This CDR3 is 15 amino acids long. Trimming removed 6 bases from V and 5 bases from J; junction bases left unmatched: 6. The CDR3 region has the DNA TGTGCCAGCAGGGACGGACAGGGGGGGAATGAAAAACTGTTTTTT. Protein: CASRDGQGGNEKLFF.

This chain's CDR3 is CAWSVRHLEKLFF. The CDR3 DNA is TGTGCCTGGAGTGTCCGACATTTGGAAAAACTGTTTTTT. The chain is built from TRBV30 and TRBJ1-4; D gene uncertain. Trimming stripped 0 bases from V and 8 bases from J, with 10 bases between. The CDR3 totals 13 residues. The germline V gene encodes CDR1 GTSNPN and CDR2 SVGIG (reference sequence).

The V and J genes are TRBV9 and TRBJ1-1, with D unclear. V lost 0 bases and J lost 0, with 9 bases in between. There are 15 residues in the CDR3. Per the germline V gene, CDR1 is SGDLS and CDR2 is YYNGEE. The DNA for the CDR3 is TGTGCCAGCAGCGTAGGATCCAGGTTGAACACTGAAGCTTTCTTT. Amino acids: CASSVGSRLNTEAFF.

V and J are TRBV27 and TRBJ2-3, with D possibly TRBD1 on 6 matching bases. The CDR3 has 17 amino acids. Between the trimmed V and J ends, which lost 1 base and 1 base, there was a span of 15 bases. Germline V lookup: CDR1 MNHEY, CDR2 SMNVEV (reference sequence). This CDR3 reads CASSLLRQGSGTDTQYF. CDR3 coding DNA: TGTGCCAGCAGTTTATTACGGCAGGGGAGTGGCACAGATACGCAGTATTTT.

The rearrangement uses TRBV18 and TRBJ1-5; D might be TRBD1 (6 bases). The CDR3 is 14 amino acids. V gave up 6 bases and J gave up 2 bases, with 11 bases separating them. Germline CDR1 KGHSH, CDR2 LQKENI. The CDR3 here is CASSRGGGNQPQHF. CDR3 in DNA: TGTGCCAGCTCCCGGGGGGGCGGCAATCAGCCCCAGCATTTT.

The chain uses TRBV19 and TRBJ2-2; 9 nucleotides align to TRBD1. The junction had 6 bases not matched to a gene; V was cut back by 0 bases and J by 4 bases. CDR1 and CDR2 from the germline V gene are LNHDA and SQIVND (reference sequence). The CDR3 extends over 17 amino acids. CDR3: CASSIDRRDRVTGELFF. DNA for the CDR3: TGTGCCAGTAGTATAGACCGTCGGGACAGGGTCACCGGGGAGCTGTTTTTT.

The chain uses TRBV19 and TRBJ1-4; 10 positions agree with TRBD1. CDR3 length: 13 amino acids. The J segment lost 8 bases and the V segment lost 6 bases, leaving 3 bases of the junction unmatched. Germline loops: CDR1 LNHDA, CDR2 SQIVND (reference sequence). As DNA, the CDR3 is TGTGCCAGTAGGGACAGGGGGTCAGAAAAACTGTTTTTT. It specifies CASRDRGSEKLFF.

This clone was recorded a few times. The chain carries TRBV7-3 and TRBJ2-5, with 7 bases aligning to TRBD2. Per the germline V gene, CDR1 is SGHTA and CDR2 is FQGTGA. The CDR3 length is 15 residues. Losses at the gene ends were 4 bases for V and 5 bases for J; bases not matched to a gene: 10. CDR3 DNA sequence: TGTGCCAGCAGCTCAAGCGGGGCGCCGGGGGAGACCCAGTACTTC. This translates into CASSSSGAPGETQYF. Drawing the rest from reference TRBV7-3 and TRBJ2-5, the complete variable domain is GAGVSQTPSNKVTEKGKYVELRCDPISGHTALYWYRQSLGQGPEFLIYFQGTGAADDSGLPNDRFFAVRPEGSVSTLKIQRTERGDSAVYLCASSSSGAPGETQYFGPGTRLLVL.

The chain links TRBV15 to TRBJ2-7; no clear D. The CDR3 is 15 amino acids. The germline gives CDR1 LNHNV, CDR2 YYDKDF (reference sequence). V was trimmed by 2 bases and J by 7 bases, leaving 18 bases between them. The CDR3 loop reads CATSRKLDKLGEQYF. CDR3 bases: TGTGCCACCAGCAGAAAACTTGACAAGTTGGGTGAGCAGTACTTC.

The gene calls are TRBV5-1 and TRBJ1-6; D unresolved. Germline V gene lookup returns CDR1 SGHRS and CDR2 YFSETQ. The CDR3 extends over 14 amino acids. Between the trimmed V and J ends, which lost 0 bases and 7 bases, there was a span of 8 bases. CDR3 amino acids: CASSLGEENSPLHF. The CDR3 region has the DNA TGCGCCAGCAGCTTGGGGGAGGAGAATTCACCCCTCCACTTT.

The rearrangement joins TRBV30 to TRBJ2-7; 16 nucleotides line up with TRBD2. The CDR3 runs 14 residues. The junction had 8 bases not matched to a gene; V was cut back by 8 bases and J by 7 bases. Germline V gene data show CDR1 as GTSNPN and CDR2 as SVGIG (reference sequence). CDR3 DNA: TGTGCCATAAGGGGACTAGCGGGGGGGCGAGAGCAGTACTTC. This translates into CAIRGLAGGREQYF.

This chain links TRBV3-1 (or the pseudogene TRBV3-2) with TRBJ1-4; 7 bases agree with TRBD1. This CDR3 has 15 amino acids. Germline values: CDR1 LGHDT, CDR2 YNNKEL (reference sequence). V lost 2 bases and J lost 8; bases outside the gene matches: 8. The CDR3 bases are TGTGCCAGCAGCCAACAAACAGGGGTCGGGGAAAAACTGTTTTTT. Protein: CASSQQTGVGEKLFF.

The rearrangement uses TRBV5-1 and TRBJ1-3; D remains ambiguous. Germline V gives CDR1 SGHRS, CDR2 YFSETQ. The CDR3 runs to 15 residues. The germline V and J ends were trimmed by 0 bases and 0 bases, with 7 bases remaining between them. In DNA, the CDR3 is TGCGCCAGCAGCTTGGAGAACTACTCTGGAAACACCATATATTTT. Protein product: CASSLENYSGNTIYF. The whole variable domain, filled in from reference TRBV5-1 and TRBJ1-3, reads KAGVTQTPRYLIKTRGQQVTLSCSPISGHRSVSWYQQTPGQGLQFLFEYFSETQRNKGNFPGRFSGRQFSNSRSEMNVSTLELGDSALYLCASSLENYSGNTIYFGEGSWLTVV.

The J gene is TRBJ1-2, the V gene TRBV20-1; TRBD1 matches 8 bases. The V gene's germline CDR1 is DFQATT and CDR2 SNEGSKA (reference sequence). The length of the CDR3 is 11 residues. CDR3 sequence reads: CSAQDRAGYTF. Here the CDR3 DNA reads TGCAGCGCTCAGGACAGGGCGGGCTACACCTTC.

The rearrangement uses TRBV19 and TRBJ2-7; 14 bases fit TRBD2. CDR3 length: 17 residues. Trimming took 5 bases from V and 7 from J; bases not matched to a gene: 13. Germline V gives CDR1 LNHDA, CDR2 SQIVND (reference sequence). The CDR3 loop reads CASSLGTSGSLNREQYF. DNA for the CDR3: TGTGCCAGTAGTCTGGGGACTAGCGGGAGCCTCAATCGGGAGCAGTACTTC. Looking up the rest from reference TRBV19 and TRBJ2-7 gives the full variable domain: DGGITQSPKYLFRKEGQNVTLSCEQNLNHDAMYWYRQDPGQGLRLIYYSQIVNDFQKGDIAEGYSVSREKKESFPLTVTSAQKNPTAFYLCASSLGTSGSLNREQYFGPGTRLTVT.

This sequence joins TRBV15 and TRBJ1-5; 12 bases agree with TRBD1. CDR3 length equals 15 residues. Germline V lookup: CDR1 LNHNV, CDR2 YYDKDF (reference sequence). The ends lost 7 bases at V and 4 bases at J; junction bases unmatched: 5. Written as DNA, the CDR3 is TGTGCCACCAATGCGGGACAGGGGGCAAATCAGCCCCAGCATTTT. This sequence encodes CATNAGQGANQPQHF.

V is TRBV7-9 and J is TRBJ2-7, with 11 positions matching TRBD1. Looked up from germline, CDR1 is SEHNR and CDR2 is FQNEAQ (reference sequence). V was pared by 5 bases and J by 5 bases, with 5 bases of the junction left unmatched. CDR3 length: 14 residues. The CDR3 nucleotides read TGTGCCAGCAGCACCTGGGACAGGGGGGACGAGCAGTACTTC. It encodes CASSTWDRGDEQYF.

This CDR3 reads CASSPGTVRETQYF. The CDR3 region has the DNA TGTGCCAGCAGCCCAGGGACAGTGAGAGAGACCCAGTACTTC. The rearrangement joins TRBV7-6 to TRBJ2-5, with TRBD1 identical over 7 bases. Germline V lookup: CDR1 SGHVS, CDR2 FNYEAQ. There are 14 residues in the CDR3. With 5 bases clipped from V and 4 bases from J, the junction kept 7 bases outside the gene matches.

This clone has a single count. At one end the junction does not follow the germline gene, possibly because of a read error. The rearrangement uses TRBV2 and TRBJ1-4; the D gene is possibly TRBD1 (5 bases). The CDR3 is 16 amino acids. Germline V gene sequence: CDR1 SNHLY, CDR2 FYNNEI. The DNA of the CDR3 is TGTGCCAGCAGTGCCGACCGTGGGGCTAATAATGAAAACCTGTTTTTT. Translated: CASSADRGANNENLFF.

This clone has just one count. The gene calls are TRBV9 and TRBJ1-1; TRBD1 aligns across 7 bases. V shed 2 bases and J 3 bases; nucleotides not matched to a gene: 7. From germline, CDR1 is SGDLS and CDR2 YYNGEE. The CDR3 contains 15 residues. CDR3 sequence: CASSVGTAKYTEAFF. The CDR3 DNA reads as TGTGCCAGCAGCGTCGGGACAGCCAAGTACACTGAAGCTTTCTTT.

This chain joins TRBV7-2 and TRBJ2-1, with a possible D match to TRBD1 (6 bases). Per the germline V gene, CDR1 is SGHTA and CDR2 is FQGNSA. V was cut by 1 base and J by 7 bases, with 11 bases left in between. The CDR3 sequence is 14 residues long. As DNA, the CDR3 is TGTGCCAGCAGCTTAGTGGCAGGGGCTAATGAGCAGTTCTTC. Translation gives CASSLVAGANEQFF.

V and J are TRBV28 and TRBJ2-3; 9 nucleotides line up with TRBD2. Looked up from germline, CDR1 is MDHEN and CDR2 is SYDVKM. CDR3 length: 15 residues. The junction had 7 bases not matched to a gene; V was cut back by 7 bases and J by 2 bases. The CDR3 bases are TGTGCCAGCACCCCGACTAGCGGTCACACAGATACGCAGTATTTT. This translates into CASTPTSGHTDTQYF.

The rearrangement uses TRBV7-9 and TRBJ2-7; D might be TRBD1 (5 bases). The ends were cut back, 2 bases at V and 3 bases at J, with 8 bases in the middle. The germline gives CDR1 SEHNR, CDR2 FQNEAQ (reference sequence). CDR3 length: 13 amino acids. The CDR3 loop is CASSLQGRYEQYF. CDR3 coding DNA: TGTGCCAGCAGCTTACAGGGTCGCTACGAGCAGTACTTC.